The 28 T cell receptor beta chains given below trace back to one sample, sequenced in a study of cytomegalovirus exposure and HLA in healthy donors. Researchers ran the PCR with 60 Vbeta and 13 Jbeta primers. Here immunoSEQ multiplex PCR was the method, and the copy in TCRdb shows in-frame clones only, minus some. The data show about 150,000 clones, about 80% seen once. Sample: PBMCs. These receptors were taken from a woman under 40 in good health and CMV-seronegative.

The CDR3: CASSPGERDGYTF. CDR3 sequence (DNA): TGTGCCAGCAGTCCAGGGGAAAGGGATGGCTACACCTTC. This rearrangement joins TRBV6-5 to TRBJ1-2, with a weak D call TRBD1 (6 bases). The germline V gene has CDR1 MNHEY and CDR2 SVGAGI. This CDR3 has 13 amino acids. V was trimmed by 5 bases and J by 6 bases, leaving 13 bases between them.

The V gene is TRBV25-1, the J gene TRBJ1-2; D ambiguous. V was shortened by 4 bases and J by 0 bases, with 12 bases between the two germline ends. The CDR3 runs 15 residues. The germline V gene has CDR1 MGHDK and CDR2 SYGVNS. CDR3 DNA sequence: TGTGCCAGCAGTGTGGCGGCGTCGGCTAACTATGGCTACACCTTC. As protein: CASSVAASANYGYTF.

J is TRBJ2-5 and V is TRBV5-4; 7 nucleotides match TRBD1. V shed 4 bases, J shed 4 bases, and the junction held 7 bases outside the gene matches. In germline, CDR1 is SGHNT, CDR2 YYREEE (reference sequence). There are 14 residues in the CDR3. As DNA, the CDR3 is TGTGCCAGCAGCCGACAGGGAAGGAGAGAGACCCAGTACTTC. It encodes CASSRQGRRETQYF.

Here the CDR3 reads CASSRPGQRTEAFF. Here the CDR3 DNA reads TGTGCCAGCAGTCGACCGGGACAGAGGACCGAAGCTTTCTTT. V and J are TRBV6-5 and TRBJ1-1, with TRBD1 matching 7 bases. This CDR3 is 14 amino acids long. The germline V gene has CDR1 MNHEY and CDR2 SVGAGI. Unmatched junction bases numbered 11, after V lost 5 bases and J lost 8 bases.

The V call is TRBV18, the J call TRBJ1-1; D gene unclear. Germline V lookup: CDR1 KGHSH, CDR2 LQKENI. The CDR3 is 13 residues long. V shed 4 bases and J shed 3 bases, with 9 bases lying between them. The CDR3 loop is CASSLNSDTEAFF. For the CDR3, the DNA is TGTGCCAGCTCACTCAATTCAGACACTGAAGCTTTCTTT.

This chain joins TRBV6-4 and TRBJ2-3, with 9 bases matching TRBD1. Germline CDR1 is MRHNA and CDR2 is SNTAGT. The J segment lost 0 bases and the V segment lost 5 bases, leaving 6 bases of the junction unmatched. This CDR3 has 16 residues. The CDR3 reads CASSLQGASSTDTQYF. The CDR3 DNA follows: TGTGCCAGCAGTCTACAGGGGGCCTCTAGCACAGATACGCAGTATTTT.

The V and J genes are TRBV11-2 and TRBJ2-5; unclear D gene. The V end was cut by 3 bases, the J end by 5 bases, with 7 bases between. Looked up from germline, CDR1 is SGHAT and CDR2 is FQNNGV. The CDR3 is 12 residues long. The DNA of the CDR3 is TGTGCCAGCAGCTTCGACGGGGAGACCCAGTACTTC. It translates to CASSFDGETQYF.

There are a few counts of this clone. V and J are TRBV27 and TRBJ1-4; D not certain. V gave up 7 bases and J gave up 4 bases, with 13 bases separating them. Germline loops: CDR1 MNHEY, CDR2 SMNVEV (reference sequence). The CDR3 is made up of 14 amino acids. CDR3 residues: CASKPREDNEKLFF. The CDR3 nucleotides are TGTGCCAGCAAACCCCGGGAAGATAATGAAAAACTGTTTTTT.

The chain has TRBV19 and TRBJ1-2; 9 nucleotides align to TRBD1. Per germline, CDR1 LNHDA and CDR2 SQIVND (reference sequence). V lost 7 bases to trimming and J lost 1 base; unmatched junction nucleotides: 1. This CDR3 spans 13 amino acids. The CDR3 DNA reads TGTGCCAGTATGGGACAGGGTAACTATGGCTACACCTTC. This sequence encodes CASMGQGNYGYTF. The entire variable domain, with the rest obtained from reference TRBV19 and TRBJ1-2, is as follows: DGGITQSPKYLFRKEGQNVTLSCEQNLNHDAMYWYRQDPGQGLRLIYYSQIVNDFQKGDIAEGYSVSREKKESFPLTVTSAQKNPTAFYLCASMGQGNYGYTFGSGTRLTVV.

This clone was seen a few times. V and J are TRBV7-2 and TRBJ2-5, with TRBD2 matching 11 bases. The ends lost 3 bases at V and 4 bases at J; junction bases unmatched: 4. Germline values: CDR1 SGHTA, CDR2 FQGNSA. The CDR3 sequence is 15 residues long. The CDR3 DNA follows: TGTGCCAGCAGCTTTCCCCTAGCGGGGGGAGAGACCCAGTACTTC. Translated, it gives CASSFPLAGGETQYF.

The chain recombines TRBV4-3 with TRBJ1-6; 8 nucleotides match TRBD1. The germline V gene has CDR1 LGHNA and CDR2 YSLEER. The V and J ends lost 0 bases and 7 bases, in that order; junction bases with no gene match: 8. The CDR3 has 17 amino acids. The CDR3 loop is CASSQEGQGAKNSPLHF. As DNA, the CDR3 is TGCGCCAGCAGCCAAGAAGGGCAGGGGGCGAAAAATTCACCCCTCCACTTT.

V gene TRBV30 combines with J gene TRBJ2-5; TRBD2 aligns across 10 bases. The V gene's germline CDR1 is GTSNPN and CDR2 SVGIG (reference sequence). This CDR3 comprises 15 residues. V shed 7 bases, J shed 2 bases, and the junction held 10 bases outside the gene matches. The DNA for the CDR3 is TGTGCCTCCCCGGGGAGCGGGGGGGATCAAGAGACCCAGTACTTC. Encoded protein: CASPGSGGDQETQYF.

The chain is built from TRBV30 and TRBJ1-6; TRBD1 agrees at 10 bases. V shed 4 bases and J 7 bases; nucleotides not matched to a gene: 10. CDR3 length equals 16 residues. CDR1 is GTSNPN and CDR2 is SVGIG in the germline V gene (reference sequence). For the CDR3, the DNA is TGTGCCTGGACCATCGCCCGGGACAGGGGCAATTCACCCCTCCACTTT. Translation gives CAWTIARDRGNSPLHF. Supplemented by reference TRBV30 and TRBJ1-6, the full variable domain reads SQTIHQWPATLVQPVGSPLSLECTVEGTSNPNLYWYRQAAGRGLQLLFYSVGIGQISSEVPQNLSASRPQDRQFILSSKKLLLSDSGFYLCAWTIARDRGNSPLHFGNGTRLTVT.

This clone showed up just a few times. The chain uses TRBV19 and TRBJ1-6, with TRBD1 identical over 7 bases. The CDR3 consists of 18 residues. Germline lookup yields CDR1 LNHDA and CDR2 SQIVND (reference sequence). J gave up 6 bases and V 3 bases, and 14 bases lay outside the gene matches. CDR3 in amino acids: CASSIPPGQNQLNSPLHF. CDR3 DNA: TGTGCCAGTAGTATCCCTCCGGGACAGAACCAACTTAATTCACCCCTCCACTTT.

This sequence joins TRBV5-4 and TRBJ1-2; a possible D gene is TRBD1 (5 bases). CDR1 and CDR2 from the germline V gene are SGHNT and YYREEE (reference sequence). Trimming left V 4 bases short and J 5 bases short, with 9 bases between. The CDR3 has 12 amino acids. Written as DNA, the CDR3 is TGTGCCAGCAGCGAGGCAGGGTATGGCTACACCTTC. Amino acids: CASSEAGYGYTF.

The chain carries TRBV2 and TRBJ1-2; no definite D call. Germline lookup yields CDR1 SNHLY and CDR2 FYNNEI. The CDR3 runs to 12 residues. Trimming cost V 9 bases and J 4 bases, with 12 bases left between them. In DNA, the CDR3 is TGTGCCAGTAGGGAGGGAACCTATGGCTACACCTTC. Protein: CASREGTYGYTF.

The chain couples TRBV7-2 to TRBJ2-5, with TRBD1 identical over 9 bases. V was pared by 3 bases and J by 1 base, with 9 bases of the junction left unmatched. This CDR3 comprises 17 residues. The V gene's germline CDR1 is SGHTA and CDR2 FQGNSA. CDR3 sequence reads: CASSFLDRGGIQETQYF. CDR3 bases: TGTGCCAGCAGCTTCCTGGACAGGGGAGGCATCCAAGAGACCCAGTACTTC.

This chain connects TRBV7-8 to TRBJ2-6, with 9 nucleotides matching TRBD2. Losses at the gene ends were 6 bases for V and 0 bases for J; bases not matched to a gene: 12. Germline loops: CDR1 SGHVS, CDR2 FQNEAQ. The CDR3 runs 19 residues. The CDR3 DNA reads TGTGCCAGCAGTCAATATCAGCGGGGGGACCCCTCTGGGGCCAACGTCCTGACTTTC. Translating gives CASSQYQRGDPSGANVLTF.

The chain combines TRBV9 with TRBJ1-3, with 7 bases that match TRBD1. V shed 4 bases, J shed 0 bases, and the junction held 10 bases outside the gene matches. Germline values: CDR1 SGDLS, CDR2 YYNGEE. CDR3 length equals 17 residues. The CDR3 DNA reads TGTGCCAGCAGCCCCTCTAGGGGGCCTAGCTCTGGAAACACCATATATTTT. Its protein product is CASSPSRGPSSGNTIYF.

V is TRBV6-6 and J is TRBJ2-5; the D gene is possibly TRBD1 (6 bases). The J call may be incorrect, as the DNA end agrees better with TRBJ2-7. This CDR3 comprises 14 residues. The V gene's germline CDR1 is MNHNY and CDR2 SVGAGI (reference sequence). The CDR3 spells CATKLQGSSYEQYF. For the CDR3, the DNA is TGTGCCACCAAGCTACAGGGCTCGTCCTACGAGCAGTACTTC.

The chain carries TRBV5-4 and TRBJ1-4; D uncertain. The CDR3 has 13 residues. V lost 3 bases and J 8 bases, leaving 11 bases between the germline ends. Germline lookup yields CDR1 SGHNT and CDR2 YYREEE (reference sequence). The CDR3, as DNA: TGTGCCAGCAGCTCCCCCGGCGGGGAAAAACTGTTTTTT. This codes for CASSSPGGEKLFF. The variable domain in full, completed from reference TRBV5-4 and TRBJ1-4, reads ETGVTQSPTHLIKTRGQQVTLRCSSQSGHNTVSWYQQALGQGPQFIFQYYREEENGRGNFPPRFSGLQFPNYSSELNVNALELDDSALYLCASSSPGGEKLFFGSGTQLSVL.

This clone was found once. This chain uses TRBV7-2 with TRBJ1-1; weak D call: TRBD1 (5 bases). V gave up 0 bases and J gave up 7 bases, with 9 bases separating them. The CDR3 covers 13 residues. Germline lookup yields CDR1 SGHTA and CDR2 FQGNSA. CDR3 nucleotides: TGTGCCAGCAGCTTAGCGCGAACAGGTGAAGCTTTCTTT. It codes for CASSLARTGEAFF.

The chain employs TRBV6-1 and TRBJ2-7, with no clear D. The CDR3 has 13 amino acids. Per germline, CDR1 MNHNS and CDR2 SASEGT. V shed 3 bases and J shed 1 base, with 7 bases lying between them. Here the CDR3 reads CASSDRFSYEQYF. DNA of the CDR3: TGTGCCAGCAGTGACCGGTTTTCCTACGAGCAGTACTTC.

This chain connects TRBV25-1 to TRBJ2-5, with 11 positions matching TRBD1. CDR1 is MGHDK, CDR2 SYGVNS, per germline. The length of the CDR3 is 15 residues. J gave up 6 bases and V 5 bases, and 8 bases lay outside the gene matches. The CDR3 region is CASSTRTGGVQTQYF. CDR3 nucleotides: TGTGCCAGCAGTACCCGGACAGGGGGCGTCCAGACCCAGTACTTC.

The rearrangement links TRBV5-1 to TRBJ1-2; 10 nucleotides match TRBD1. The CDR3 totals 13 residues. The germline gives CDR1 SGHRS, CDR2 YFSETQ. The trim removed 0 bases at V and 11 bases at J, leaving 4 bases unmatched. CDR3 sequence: CASSLGQGARYTF. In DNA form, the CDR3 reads TGCGCCAGCAGCTTGGGACAGGGGGCTCGGTACACCTTC.

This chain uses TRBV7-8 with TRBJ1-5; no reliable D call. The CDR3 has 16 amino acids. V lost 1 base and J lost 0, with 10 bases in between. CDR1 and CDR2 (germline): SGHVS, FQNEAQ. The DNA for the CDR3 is TGTGCCAGCAGCTTAGGTGGAGGAAATAGCAATCAGCCCCAGCATTTT. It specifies CASSLGGGNSNQPQHF. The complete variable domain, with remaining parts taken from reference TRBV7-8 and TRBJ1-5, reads GAGVSQSPRYKVAKRGQDVALRCDPISGHVSLFWYQQALGQGPEFLTYFQNEAQLDKSGLPSDRFFAERPEGSVSTLKIQRTQQEDSAVYLCASSLGGGNSNQPQHFGDGTRLSIL.

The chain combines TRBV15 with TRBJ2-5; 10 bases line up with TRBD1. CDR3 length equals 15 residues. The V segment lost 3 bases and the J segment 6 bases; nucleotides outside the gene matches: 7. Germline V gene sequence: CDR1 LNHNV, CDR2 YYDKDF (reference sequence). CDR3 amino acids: CATSSGGQGIKTQYF. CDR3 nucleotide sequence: TGTGCCACCAGCAGCGGGGGACAGGGGATAAAGACCCAGTACTTC.

The CDR3 DNA follows: TGCAGCGTCAAACCCGGGCCCGGGAGGAGTAACGAGCAGTACTTC. This encodes CSVKPGPGRSNEQYF. V usage is TRBV29-1 and J usage is TRBJ2-7; TRBD2 matches 7 bases. The V gene end was trimmed by 6 bases and the J gene end by 5 bases; junction bases not matched to a gene: 16. This CDR3 spans 15 amino acids. Germline V lookup: CDR1 SQVTM, CDR2 ANQGSEA.